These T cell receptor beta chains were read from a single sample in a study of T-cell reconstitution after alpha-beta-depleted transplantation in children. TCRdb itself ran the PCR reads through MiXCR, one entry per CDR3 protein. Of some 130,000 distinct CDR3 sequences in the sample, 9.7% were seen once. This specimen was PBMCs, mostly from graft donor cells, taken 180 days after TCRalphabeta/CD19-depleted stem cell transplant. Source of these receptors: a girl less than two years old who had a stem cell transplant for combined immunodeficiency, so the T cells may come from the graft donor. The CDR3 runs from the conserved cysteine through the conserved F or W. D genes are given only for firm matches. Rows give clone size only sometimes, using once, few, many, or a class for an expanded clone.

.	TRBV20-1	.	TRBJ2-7	CSAGQSYEQYF	TGCAGTGCTGGACAGTCCTACGAGCAGTACTTC
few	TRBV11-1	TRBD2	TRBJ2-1	CASSLALSKDLAGVYNEQFF	TGTGCCAGCAGCTTAGCCCTTTCTAAAGACCTAGCGGGGGTATACAATGAGCAGTTCTTC
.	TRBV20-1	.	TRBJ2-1	CSANSPKRSNEQFF	TGCAGTGCTAATTCCCCGAAGAGGAGCAATGAGCAGTTCTTC
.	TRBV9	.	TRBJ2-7	CASSVGPGASYEQYF	TGTGCCAGCAGCGTAGGCCCCGGGGCCTCCTACGAGCAGTACTTC
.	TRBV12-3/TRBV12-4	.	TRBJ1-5	CASSFGGHQPQHF	TGTGCCAGCAGTTTCGGGGGCCATCAGCCCCAGCATTTT
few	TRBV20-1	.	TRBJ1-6	CSASPGGVYNSPLHF	TGCAGTGCTAGCCCCGGGGGAGTCTATAATTCACCCCTCCACTTT
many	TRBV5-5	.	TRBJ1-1	CASSLGSSGRDTEAFF	TGTGCCAGCAGCTTGGGGTCATCAGGGAGGGACACTGAAGCTTTCTTT
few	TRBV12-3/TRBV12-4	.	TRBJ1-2	CASIKRWGTYGYTF	TGTGCCAGCATCAAACGATGGGGAACTTATGGCTACACCTTC
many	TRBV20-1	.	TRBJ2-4	CSARDGIAKNIQYF	TGCAGTGCTAGAGATGGGATAGCCAAAAACATTCAGTACTTC
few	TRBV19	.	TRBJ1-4	CASSLADSLYEKLFF	TGTGCCAGTAGTCTCGCGGACAGTCTTTACGAAAAACTGTTTTTT
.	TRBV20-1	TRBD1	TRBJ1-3	CSASGQANSGNTIYF	TGCAGTGCTAGCGGACAGGCCAACTCTGGAAACACCATATATTTT
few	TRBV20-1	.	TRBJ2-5	CSGRGDRETQYF	TGCAGTGGGAGAGGGGATCGGGAGACCCAGTACTTC
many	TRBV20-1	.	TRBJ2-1	CSASVWGDQFF	TGCAGTGCTTCGGTGTGGGGGGACCAGTTCTTC
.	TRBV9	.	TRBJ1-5	CASSTHGTGKGQPQHF	TGTGCCAGCAGCACCCATGGAACAGGGAAAGGGCAGCCCCAGCATTTT
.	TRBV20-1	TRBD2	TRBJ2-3	CSAVYPGGGKDTQYF	TGCAGTGCGGTGTATCCGGGAGGCGGTAAAGATACGCAGTATTTT
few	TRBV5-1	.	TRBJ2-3	CASSSLPYGGTDTQYF	TGCGCCAGCAGCTCCTTGCCCTATGGAGGCACAGATACGCAGTATTTT
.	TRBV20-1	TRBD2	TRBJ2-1	CSARDPSGLGYDEQFF	TGCAGTGCTAGAGATCCCTCGGGACTAGGTTACGATGAGCAGTTCTTC
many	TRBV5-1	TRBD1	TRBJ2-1	CASSARGFLVNNEQFF	TGCGCCAGCAGCGCCAGGGGGTTTCTAGTGAACAATGAGCAGTTCTTC
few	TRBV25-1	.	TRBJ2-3	CASSEYAGASTDTQYF	TGTGCCAGCAGTGAATATGCAGGGGCGAGCACAGATACGCAGTATTTT
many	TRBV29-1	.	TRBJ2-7	CSVAGGRSYEQYF	TGCAGCGTCGCCGGGGGGCGATCCTACGAGCAGTACTTC
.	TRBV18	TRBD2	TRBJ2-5	CASSPRSGGETQYF	TGTGCCAGCTCACCACGATCGGGGGGAGAGACCCAGTACTTC
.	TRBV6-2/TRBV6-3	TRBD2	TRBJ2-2	CASSPRSGSNTGELFF	TGTGCCAGCAGCCCCCGTAGCGGGTCGAACACCGGGGAGCTGTTTTTT
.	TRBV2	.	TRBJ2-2	CASSKDRPGELFF	TGTGCCAGCAGTAAAGACAGGCCCGGGGAGCTGTTTTTT
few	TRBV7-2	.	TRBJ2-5	CASSKNTRSAQYF	TGTGCCAGCAGCAAAAATACCAGGTCGGCCCAGTACTTC
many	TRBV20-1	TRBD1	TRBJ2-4	CSARDQGVDIQYF	TGCAGTGCTAGAGATCAGGGGGTTGACATTCAGTACTTC
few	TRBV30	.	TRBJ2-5	CAWSERGGRKETQYF	TGTGCCTGGAGTGAACGGGGAGGAAGGAAAGAGACCCAGTACTTC
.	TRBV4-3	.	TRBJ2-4	CASSQEALIAKNIQYF	TGCGCCAGCAGCCAAGAAGCTCTTATAGCCAAAAACATTCAGTACTTC
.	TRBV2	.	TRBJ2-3	CASSVYRGLSTDTQYF	TGTGCCAGCAGTGTTTATAGGGGACTCAGCACAGATACGCAGTATTTT
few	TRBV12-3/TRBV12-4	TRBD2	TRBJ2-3	CASSPWTSGSSDTQYF	TGTGCCAGCAGTCCCTGGACTAGCGGGAGTTCGGATACGCAGTATTTT
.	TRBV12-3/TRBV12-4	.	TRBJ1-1	CASTPSGGTEAFF	TGTGCCAGCACCCCAAGTGGGGGAACTGAAGCTTTCTTT
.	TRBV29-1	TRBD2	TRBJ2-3	CSVDWREGYTQYF	TGCAGCGTTGATTGGCGGGAGGGCTATACGCAGTATTTT
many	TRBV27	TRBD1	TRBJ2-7	CASSSGQGPYEQYF	TGTGCCAGCAGTTCGGGACAGGGCCCCTACGAGCAGTACTTC
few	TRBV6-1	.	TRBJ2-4	CASRPGSSWNIQYF	TGTGCCAGCAGACCCGGTTCTAGTTGGAACATTCAGTACTTC
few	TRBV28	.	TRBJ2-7	CASRKPGASYEQYF	TGTGCCAGCAGGAAACCGGGGGCCTCCTACGAGCAGTACTTC
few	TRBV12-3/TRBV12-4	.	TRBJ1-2	CASSSRGGGYTF	TGTGCCAGCAGTAGCAGGGGTGGGGGCTACACCTTC
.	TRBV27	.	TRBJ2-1	CASSLTQGNEQFF	TGTGCCAGCAGTTTAACTCAGGGGAATGAGCAGTTCTTC
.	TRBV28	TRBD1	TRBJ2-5	CASSNRGLQETQYF	TGTGCCAGCAGTAACAGGGGGCTACAAGAGACCCAGTACTTC
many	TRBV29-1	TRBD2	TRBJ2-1	CSVEAVGRGFWNEQFF	TGCAGCGTTGAAGCAGTCGGGAGGGGGTTTTGGAATGAGCAGTTCTTC